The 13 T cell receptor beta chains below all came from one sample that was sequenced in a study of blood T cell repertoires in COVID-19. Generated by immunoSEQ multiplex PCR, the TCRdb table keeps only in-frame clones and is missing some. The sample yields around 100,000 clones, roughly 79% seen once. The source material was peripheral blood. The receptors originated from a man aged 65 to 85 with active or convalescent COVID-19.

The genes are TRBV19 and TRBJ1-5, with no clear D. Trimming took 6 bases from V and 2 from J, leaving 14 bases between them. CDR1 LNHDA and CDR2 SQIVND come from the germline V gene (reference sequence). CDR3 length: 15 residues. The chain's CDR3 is CASSYYSFGNQPQHF. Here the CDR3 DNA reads TGTGCCAGTAGCTATTATAGTTTTGGCAATCAGCCCCAGCATTTT.

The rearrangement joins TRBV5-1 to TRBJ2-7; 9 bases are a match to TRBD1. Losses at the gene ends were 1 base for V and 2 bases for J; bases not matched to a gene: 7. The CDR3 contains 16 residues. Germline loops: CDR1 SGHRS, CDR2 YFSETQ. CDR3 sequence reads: CASSLSPGQGPYEQYF. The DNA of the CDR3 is TGCGCCAGCAGCTTGTCACCGGGACAGGGCCCCTACGAGCAGTACTTC.

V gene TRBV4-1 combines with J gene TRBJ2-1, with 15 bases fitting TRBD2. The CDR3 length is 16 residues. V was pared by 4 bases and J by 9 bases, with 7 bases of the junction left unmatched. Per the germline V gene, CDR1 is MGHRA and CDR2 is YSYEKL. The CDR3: CASSLRTSGRAAEQFF. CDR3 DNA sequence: TGCGCCAGCAGCCTTCGGACTAGCGGGAGGGCCGCTGAGCAGTTCTTC.

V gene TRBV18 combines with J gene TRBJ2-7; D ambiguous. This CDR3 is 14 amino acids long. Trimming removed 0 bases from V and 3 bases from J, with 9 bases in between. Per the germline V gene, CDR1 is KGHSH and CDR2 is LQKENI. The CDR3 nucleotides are TGTGCCAGCTCACCACCACAAACCCGCTACGAGCAGTACTTC. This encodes CASSPPQTRYEQYF.

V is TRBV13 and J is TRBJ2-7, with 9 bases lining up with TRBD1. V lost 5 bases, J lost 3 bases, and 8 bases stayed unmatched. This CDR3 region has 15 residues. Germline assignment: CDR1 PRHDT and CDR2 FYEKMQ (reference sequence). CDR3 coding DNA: TGTGCCAGCAGCCAGTCCGGGACAGGGCGCTACGAGCAGTACTTC. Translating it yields CASSQSGTGRYEQYF.

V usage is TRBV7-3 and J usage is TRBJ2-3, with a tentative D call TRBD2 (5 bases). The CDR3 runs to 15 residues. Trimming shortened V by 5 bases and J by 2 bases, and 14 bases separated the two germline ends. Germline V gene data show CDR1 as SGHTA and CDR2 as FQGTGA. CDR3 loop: CASSRTRTATDTQYF. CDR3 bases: TGTGCCAGCAGCCGCACACGGACTGCCACAGATACGCAGTATTTT.

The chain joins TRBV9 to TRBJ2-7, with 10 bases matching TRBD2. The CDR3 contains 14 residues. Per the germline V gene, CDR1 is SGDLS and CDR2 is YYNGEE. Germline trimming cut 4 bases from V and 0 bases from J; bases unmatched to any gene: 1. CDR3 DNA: TGTGCCAGCAGCCGGACTAGCGGCTCCTACGAGCAGTACTTC. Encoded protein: CASSRTSGSYEQYF.

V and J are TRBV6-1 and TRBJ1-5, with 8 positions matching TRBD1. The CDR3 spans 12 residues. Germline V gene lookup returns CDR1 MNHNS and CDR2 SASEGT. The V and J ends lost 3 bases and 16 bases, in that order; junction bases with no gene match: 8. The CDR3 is CASSDIGQGTHF. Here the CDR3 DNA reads TGTGCCAGCAGTGACATCGGACAGGGAACCCATTTT.

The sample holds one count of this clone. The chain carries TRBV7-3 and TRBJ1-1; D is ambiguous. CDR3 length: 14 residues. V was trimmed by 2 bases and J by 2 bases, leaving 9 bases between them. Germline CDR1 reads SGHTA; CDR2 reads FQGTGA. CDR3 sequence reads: CASSLLGRNTEAFF. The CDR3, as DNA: TGTGCCAGCAGCTTATTGGGCAGAAACACTGAAGCTTTCTTT. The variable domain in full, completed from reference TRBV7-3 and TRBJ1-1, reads GAGVSQTPSNKVTEKGKYVELRCDPISGHTALYWYRQSLGQGPEFLIYFQGTGAADDSGLPNDRFFAVRPEGSVSTLKIQRTERGDSAVYLCASSLLGRNTEAFFGQGTRLTVV.

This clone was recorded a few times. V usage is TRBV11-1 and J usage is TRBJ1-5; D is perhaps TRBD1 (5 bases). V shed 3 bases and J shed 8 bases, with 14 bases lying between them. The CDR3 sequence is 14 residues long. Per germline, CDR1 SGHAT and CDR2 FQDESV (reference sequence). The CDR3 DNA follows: TGTGCCAGCAGCTTTGGCGGGGGAGGTGAGCCCCAGCATTTT. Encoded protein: CASSFGGGGEPQHF. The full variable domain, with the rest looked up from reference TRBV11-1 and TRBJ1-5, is EAEVAQSPRYKITEKSQAVAFWCDPISGHATLYWYRQILGQGPELLVQFQDESVVDDSQLPKDRFSAERLKGVDSTLKIQPAELGDSAMYLCASSFGGGGEPQHFGDGTRLSIL.

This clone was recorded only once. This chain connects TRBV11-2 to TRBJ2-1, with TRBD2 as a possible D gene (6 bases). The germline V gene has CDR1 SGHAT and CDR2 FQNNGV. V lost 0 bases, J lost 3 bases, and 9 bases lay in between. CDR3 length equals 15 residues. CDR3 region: CASSLEGGGYNEQFF. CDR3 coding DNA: TGTGCCAGCAGCTTAGAGGGGGGTGGCTACAATGAGCAGTTCTTC.

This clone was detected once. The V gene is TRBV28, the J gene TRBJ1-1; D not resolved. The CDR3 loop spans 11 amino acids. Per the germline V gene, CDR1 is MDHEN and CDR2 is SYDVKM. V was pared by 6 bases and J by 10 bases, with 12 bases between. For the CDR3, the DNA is TGTGCCAGCAGCGCTCTGAGTGGAGCTTTCTTT. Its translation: CASSALSGAFF.

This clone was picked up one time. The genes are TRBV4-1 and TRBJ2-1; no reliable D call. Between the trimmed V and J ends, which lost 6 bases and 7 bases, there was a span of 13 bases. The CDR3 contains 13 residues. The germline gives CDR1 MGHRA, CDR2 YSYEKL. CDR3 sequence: CASSMYGFNEQFF. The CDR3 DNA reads TGCGCCAGCAGTATGTATGGCTTTAATGAGCAGTTCTTC.